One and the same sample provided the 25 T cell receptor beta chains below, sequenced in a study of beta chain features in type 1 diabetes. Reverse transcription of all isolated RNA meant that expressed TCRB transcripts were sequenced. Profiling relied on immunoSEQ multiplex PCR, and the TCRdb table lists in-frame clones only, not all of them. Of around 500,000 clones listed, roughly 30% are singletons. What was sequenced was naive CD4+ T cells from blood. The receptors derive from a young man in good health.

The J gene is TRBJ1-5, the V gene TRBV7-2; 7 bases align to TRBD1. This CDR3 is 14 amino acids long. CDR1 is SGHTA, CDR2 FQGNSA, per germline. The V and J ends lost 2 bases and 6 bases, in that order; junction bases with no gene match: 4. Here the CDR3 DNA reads TGTGCCAGCAGCTTATTTCAGGGGGGTCAGCCCCAGCATTTT. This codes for CASSLFQGGQPQHF. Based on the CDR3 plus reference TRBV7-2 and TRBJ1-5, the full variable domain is GAGVSQSPSNKVTEKGKDVELRCDPISGHTALYWYRQSLGQGLEFLIYFQGNSAPDKSGLPSDRFSAERTGGSVSTLTIQRTQQEDSAVYLCASSLFQGGQPQHFGDGTRLSIL.

The DNA for the CDR3 is TGTGCCTGGGACGGATATAGCGGGGCCCTTAGGGCCGGGGAGCTGTTTTTT. This codes for CAWDGYSGALRAGELFF. The chain carries TRBV30 and TRBJ2-2; the match to TRBD2 covers 8 bases. V shed 5 bases and J 6 bases; nucleotides not matched to a gene: 17. Germline V CDR1 and CDR2: GTSNPN, SVGIG (reference sequence). The CDR3 loop spans 17 amino acids.

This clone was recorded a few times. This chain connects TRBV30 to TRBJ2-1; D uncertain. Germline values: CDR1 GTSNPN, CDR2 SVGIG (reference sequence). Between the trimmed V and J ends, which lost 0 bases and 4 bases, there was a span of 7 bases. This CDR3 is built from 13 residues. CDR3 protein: CAWSVSGYNEQFF. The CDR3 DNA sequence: TGTGCCTGGAGTGTAAGTGGTTACAATGAGCAGTTCTTC.

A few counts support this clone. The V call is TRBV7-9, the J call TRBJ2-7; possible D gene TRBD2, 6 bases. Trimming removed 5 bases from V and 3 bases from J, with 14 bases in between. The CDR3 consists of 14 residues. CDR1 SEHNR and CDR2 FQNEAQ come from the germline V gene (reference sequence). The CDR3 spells CASSPGDRVYEQYF. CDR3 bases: TGTGCCAGCAGCCCGGGGGACCGAGTCTACGAGCAGTACTTC.

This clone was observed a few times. CDR3 residues: CSVVLSGNSNQPQHF. The CDR3 DNA reads TGCAGCGTTGTTCTATCGGGGAATAGCAATCAGCCCCAGCATTTT. J is TRBJ1-5 and V is TRBV29-1; D not certain. Germline CDR1 is SQVTM and CDR2 is ANQGSEA. Between the trimmed V and J ends, which lost 4 bases and 0 bases, there was a span of 13 bases. The CDR3 consists of 15 residues.

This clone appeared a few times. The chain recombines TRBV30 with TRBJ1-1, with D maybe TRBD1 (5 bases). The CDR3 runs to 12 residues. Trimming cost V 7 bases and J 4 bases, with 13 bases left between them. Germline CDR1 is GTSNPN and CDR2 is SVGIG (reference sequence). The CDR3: CALTRESTEAFF. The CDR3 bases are TGTGCCTTGACCAGGGAAAGCACTGAAGCTTTCTTT.

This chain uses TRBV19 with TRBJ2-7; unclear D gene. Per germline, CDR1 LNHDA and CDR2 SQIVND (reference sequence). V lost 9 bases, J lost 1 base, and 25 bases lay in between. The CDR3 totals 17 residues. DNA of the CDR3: TGTGCCAGCACCCTTTTGGTCCGGCCGAGAACATCCTACGAGCAGTACTTC. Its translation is CASTLLVRPRTSYEQYF. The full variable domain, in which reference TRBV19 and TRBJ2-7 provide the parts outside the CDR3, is DGGITQSPKYLFRKEGQNVTLSCEQNLNHDAMYWYRQDPGQGLRLIYYSQIVNDFQKGDIAEGYSVSREKKESFPLTVTSAQKNPTAFYLCASTLLVRPRTSYEQYFGPGTRLTVT.

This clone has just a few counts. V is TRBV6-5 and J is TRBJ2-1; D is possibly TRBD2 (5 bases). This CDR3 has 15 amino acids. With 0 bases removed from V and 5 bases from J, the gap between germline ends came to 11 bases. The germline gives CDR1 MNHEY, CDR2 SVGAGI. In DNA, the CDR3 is TGTGCCAGCAGTTACTCGATCGGCGGGCACAATGAGCAGTTCTTC. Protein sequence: CASSYSIGGHNEQFF.

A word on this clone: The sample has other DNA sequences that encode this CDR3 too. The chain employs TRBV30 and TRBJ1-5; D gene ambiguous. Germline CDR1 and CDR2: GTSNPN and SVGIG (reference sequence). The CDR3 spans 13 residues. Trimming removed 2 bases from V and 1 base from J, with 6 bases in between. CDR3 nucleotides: TGTGCCTGGAGTCTTGACAGCAATCAGCCCCAGCATTTT. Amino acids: CAWSLDSNQPQHF.

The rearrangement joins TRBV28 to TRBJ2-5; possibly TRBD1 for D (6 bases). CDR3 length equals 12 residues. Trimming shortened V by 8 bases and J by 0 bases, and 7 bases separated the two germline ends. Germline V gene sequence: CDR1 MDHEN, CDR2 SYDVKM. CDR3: CASDRNQETQYF. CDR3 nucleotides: TGTGCCAGCGACAGGAACCAAGAGACCCAGTACTTC.

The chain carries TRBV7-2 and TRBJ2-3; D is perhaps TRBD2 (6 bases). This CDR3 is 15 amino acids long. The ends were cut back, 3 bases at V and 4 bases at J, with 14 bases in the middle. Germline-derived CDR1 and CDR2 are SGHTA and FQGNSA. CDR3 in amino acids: CASSFGGGGSDTQYF. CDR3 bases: TGTGCCAGCAGCTTTGGGGGAGGAGGCTCAGATACGCAGTATTTT.

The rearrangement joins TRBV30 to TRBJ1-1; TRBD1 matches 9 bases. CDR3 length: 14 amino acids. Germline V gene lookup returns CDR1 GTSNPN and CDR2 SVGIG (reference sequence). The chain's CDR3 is CAWGTGGAVTEAFF. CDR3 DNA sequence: TGTGCTTGGGGAACAGGGGGCGCGGTCACTGAAGCTTTCTTT.

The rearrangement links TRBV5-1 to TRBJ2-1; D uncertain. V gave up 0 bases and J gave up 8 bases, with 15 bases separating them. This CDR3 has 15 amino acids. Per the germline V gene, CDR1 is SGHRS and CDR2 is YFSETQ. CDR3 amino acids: CASSLANWGGDEQFF. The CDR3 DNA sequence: TGCGCCAGCAGCTTGGCCAATTGGGGTGGCGATGAGCAGTTCTTC. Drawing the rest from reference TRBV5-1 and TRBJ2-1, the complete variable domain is KAGVTQTPRYLIKTRGQQVTLSCSPISGHRSVSWYQQTPGQGLQFLFEYFSETQRNKGNFPGRFSGRQFSNSRSEMNVSTLELGDSALYLCASSLANWGGDEQFFGPGTRLTVL.

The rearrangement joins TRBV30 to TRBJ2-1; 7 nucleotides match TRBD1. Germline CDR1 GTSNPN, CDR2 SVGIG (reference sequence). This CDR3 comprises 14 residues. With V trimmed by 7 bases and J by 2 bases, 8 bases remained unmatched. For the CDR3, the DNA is TGTGCCTTGGAGCAGGGGGTGACCTACAATGAGCAGTTCTTC. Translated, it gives CALEQGVTYNEQFF. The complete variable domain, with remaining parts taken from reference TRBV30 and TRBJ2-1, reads SQTIHQWPATLVQPVGSPLSLECTVEGTSNPNLYWYRQAAGRGLQLLFYSVGIGQISSEVPQNLSASRPQDRQFILSSKKLLLSDSGFYLCALEQGVTYNEQFFGPGTRLTVL.

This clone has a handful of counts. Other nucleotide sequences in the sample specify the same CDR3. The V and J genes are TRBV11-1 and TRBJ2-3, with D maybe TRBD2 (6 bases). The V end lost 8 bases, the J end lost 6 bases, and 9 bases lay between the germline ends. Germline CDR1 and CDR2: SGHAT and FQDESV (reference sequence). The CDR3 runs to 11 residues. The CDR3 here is CASRRGDTQYF. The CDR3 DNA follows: TGTGCCAGCCGTCGGGGGGATACGCAGTATTTT.

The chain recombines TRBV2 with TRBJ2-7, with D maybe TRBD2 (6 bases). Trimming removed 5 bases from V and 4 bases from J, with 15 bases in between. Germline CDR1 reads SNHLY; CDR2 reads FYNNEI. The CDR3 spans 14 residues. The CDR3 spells CASSSTRSSYEQYF. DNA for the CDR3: TGTGCCAGCAGTTCGACTAGGAGTTCTTACGAGCAGTACTTC.

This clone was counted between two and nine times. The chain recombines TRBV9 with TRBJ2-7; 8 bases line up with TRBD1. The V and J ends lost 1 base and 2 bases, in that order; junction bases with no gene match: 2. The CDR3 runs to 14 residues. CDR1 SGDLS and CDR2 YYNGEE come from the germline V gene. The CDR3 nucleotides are TGTGCCAGCAGCGTAACGGGACAGGCCTACGAGCAGTACTTC. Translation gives CASSVTGQAYEQYF.

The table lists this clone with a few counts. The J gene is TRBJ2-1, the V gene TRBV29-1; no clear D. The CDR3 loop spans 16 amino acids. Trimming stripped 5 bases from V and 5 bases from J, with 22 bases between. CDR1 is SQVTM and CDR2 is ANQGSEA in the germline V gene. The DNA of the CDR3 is TGCAGCGTTCGACCTATCCGGGCCTACACAAACAATGAGCAGTTCTTC. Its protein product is CSVRPIRAYTNNEQFF.

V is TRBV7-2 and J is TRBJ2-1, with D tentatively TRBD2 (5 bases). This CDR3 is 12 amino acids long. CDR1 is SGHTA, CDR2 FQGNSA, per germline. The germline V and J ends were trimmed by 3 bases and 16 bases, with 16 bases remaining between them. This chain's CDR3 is CASSFLTRWTFF. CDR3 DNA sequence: TGTGCCAGCAGCTTCCTAACTAGATGGACTTTCTTC.

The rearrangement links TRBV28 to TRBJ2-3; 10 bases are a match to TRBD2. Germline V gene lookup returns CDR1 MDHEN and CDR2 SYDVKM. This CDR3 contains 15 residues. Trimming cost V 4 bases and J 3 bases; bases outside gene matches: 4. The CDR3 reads CASSSAGGPTDTQYF. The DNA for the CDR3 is TGTGCCAGCAGTTCAGCGGGAGGGCCAACAGATACGCAGTATTTT.

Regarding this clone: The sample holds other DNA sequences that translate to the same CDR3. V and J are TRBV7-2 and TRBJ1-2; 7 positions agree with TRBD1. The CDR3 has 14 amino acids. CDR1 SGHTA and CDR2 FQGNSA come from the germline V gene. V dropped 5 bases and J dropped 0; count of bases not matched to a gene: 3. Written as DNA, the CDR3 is TGTGCCAGCAGCCTAGGGACAGCTAACTATGGCTACACCTTC. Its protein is CASSLGTANYGYTF.

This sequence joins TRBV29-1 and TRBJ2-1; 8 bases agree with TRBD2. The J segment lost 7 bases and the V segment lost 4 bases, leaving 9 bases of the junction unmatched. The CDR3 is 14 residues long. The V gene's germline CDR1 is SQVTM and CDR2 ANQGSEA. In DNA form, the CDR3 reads TGCAGCGTTGGGGGGAGCGGGAGAGGTAATGAGCAGTTCTTC. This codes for CSVGGSGRGNEQFF.

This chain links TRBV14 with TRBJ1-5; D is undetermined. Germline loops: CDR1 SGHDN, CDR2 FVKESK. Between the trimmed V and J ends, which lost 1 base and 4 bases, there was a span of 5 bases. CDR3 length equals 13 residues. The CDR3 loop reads CASSQAGNQPQHF. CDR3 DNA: TGTGCCAGCAGCCAAGCAGGAAATCAGCCCCAGCATTTT.

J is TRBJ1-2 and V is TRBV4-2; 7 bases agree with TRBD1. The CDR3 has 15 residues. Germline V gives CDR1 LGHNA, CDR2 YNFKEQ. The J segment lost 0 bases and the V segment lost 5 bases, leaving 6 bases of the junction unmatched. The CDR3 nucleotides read TGTGCCAGCAGCTTCTCAGGGACAGCTAACTATGGCTACACCTTC. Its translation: CASSFSGTANYGYTF.

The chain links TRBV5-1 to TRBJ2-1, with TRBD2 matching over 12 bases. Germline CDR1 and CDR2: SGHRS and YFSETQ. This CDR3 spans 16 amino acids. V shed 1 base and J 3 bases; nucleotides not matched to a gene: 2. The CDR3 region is CASSLRLAGVYNEQFF. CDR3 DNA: TGCGCCAGCAGCTTGCGACTAGCGGGAGTCTACAATGAGCAGTTCTTC.